These 15 T cell receptor beta chains share one sample of origin, sequenced in a study of blood T cell repertoires in COVID-19. TCRdb keeps only in-frame clones here, not all; method: immunoSEQ multiplex PCR. The sample includes about 240,000 clones, roughly 83% of them seen just once. Input material: peripheral blood. The receptors were sampled from a man aged 80 or over with acute or convalescent COVID-19.

The chain combines TRBV2 with TRBJ2-1, with D perhaps matching TRBD2 (6 bases). From germline, CDR1 is SNHLY and CDR2 FYNNEI. This CDR3 comprises 14 residues. Trimming pared 7 bases from V and 7 bases from J, leaving 17 bases between. CDR3 sequence reads: CASKEGTVINEQFF. The CDR3, as DNA: TGTGCCAGCAAGGAAGGGACTGTGATAAATGAGCAGTTCTTC.

CDR3 in amino acids: CASSFLGREGKNIQYF. In DNA, the CDR3 is TGTGCCAGCAGCTTCCTTGGGAGGGAGGGCAAAAACATTCAGTACTTC. J is TRBJ2-4 and V is TRBV7-2, with 7 bases aligning to TRBD2. Germline V gene lookup returns CDR1 SGHTA and CDR2 FQGNSA. This CDR3 has 16 amino acids. V lost 3 bases to trimming and J lost 3 bases; unmatched junction nucleotides: 8.

This clone was observed a single time. The chain carries TRBV5-1 and TRBJ1-4; D unclear. V was trimmed by 1 base and J by 5 bases, leaving 9 bases between them. Per the germline V gene, CDR1 is SGHRS and CDR2 is YFSETQ. The CDR3 runs to 14 residues. The CDR3 DNA follows: TGCGCCAGCAGCTTGAACGGAGCGAATGAAAAACTGTTTTTT. Residues: CASSLNGANEKLFF.

The rearrangement uses TRBV9 and TRBJ2-3, with 8 bases fitting TRBD2. CDR1 and CDR2 (germline): SGDLS, YYNGEE. J lost 4 bases, V lost 4 bases, and 8 bases had no gene match. The CDR3 length is 15 residues. The CDR3 nucleotides read TGTGCCAGCAGCATTATAGCGGGGACGGCAGATACGCAGTATTTT. This gives the protein CASSIIAGTADTQYF.

This sequence joins TRBV2 and TRBJ1-2; D possibly corresponds to TRBD1 (5 bases). V lost 2 bases and J lost 6, with 16 bases in between. This CDR3 comprises 15 residues. Germline lookup yields CDR1 SNHLY and CDR2 FYNNEI. The CDR3 bases are TGTGCCAGCAGTGAAAGCTTGTTCAGGGTTGATGGCTACACCTTC. Translation gives CASSESLFRVDGYTF.

DNA of the CDR3: TGTGCCAGCAGCTTACTAGCGGGGGCCTACACCGGGGAGCTGTTTTTT. This codes for CASSLLAGAYTGELFF. The gene calls are TRBV7-2 and TRBJ2-2; 10 nucleotides align to TRBD2. Germline lookup yields CDR1 SGHTA and CDR2 FQGNSA. Unmatched junction bases numbered 3, after V lost 2 bases and J lost 3 bases. This CDR3 comprises 16 residues.

The gene calls are TRBV28 and TRBJ2-1; TRBD2 matches 7 bases. This CDR3 comprises 14 residues. V lost 6 bases and J lost 8; bases outside the gene matches: 10. Germline V CDR1 and CDR2: MDHEN, SYDVKM. CDR3 loop: CASSLGGRVDEQFF. In nucleotides, the CDR3 is TGTGCCAGCAGCCTGGGGGGGAGGGTCGATGAGCAGTTCTTC.

The chain recombines TRBV7-2 with TRBJ1-1; no clear D. Trimming shortened V by 0 bases and J by 8 bases, and 10 bases separated the two germline ends. CDR3 length: 13 residues. Germline CDR1 is SGHTA and CDR2 is FQGNSA. The CDR3 is CASSLAISREAFF. DNA for the CDR3: TGTGCCAGCAGCTTAGCGATTTCCCGGGAAGCTTTCTTT.

The rearrangement joins TRBV9 to TRBJ2-5; 12 positions agree with TRBD2. The CDR3 runs to 16 residues. CDR1 and CDR2 (germline): SGDLS, YYNGEE. V lost 0 bases and J lost 4; bases outside the gene matches: 4. The CDR3: CASSVGLAGVRETQYF. The CDR3 bases are TGTGCCAGCAGCGTAGGACTAGCGGGAGTTCGAGAGACCCAGTACTTC.

V is TRBV3-1 (or the pseudogene TRBV3-2) and J is TRBJ2-1, with D hard to call. The CDR3 runs to 12 residues. Germline V gives CDR1 LGHDT, CDR2 YNNKEL (reference sequence). Trimming stripped 4 bases from V and 11 bases from J, with 12 bases between. Written as DNA, the CDR3 is TGTGCCAGCAGCCCCCGCCAGGCACAGCAGTTCTTC. It specifies CASSPRQAQQFF.

Here the CDR3 DNA reads TGCGCCAGCAGCTTGGGACAGGGGGACGGCGAGCAGTACTTC. Residues: CASSLGQGDGEQYF. V usage is TRBV5-1 and J usage is TRBJ2-7, with TRBD1 matching over 9 bases. CDR1 SGHRS and CDR2 YFSETQ come from the germline V gene. The CDR3 spans 14 residues. V shed 0 bases and J 6 bases; nucleotides not matched to a gene: 4.

This clone was seen a single time. CDR3 loop: CASGRRGVETEAFF. CDR3 DNA: TGTGCCAGCGGCCGCCGGGGAGTGGAGACTGAAGCTTTCTTT. V gene TRBV6-5 combines with J gene TRBJ1-1; no firm D call. Trimming took off 8 bases at V and 5 bases at J, with 18 bases between the two ends. The germline CDR1 and CDR2 sequences are MNHEY and SVGAGI. The CDR3 contains 14 residues.

The CDR3: CAISEGGGQGQAFF. Written as DNA, the CDR3 is TGTGCCATCAGTGAGGGGGGTGGACAGGGCCAAGCTTTCTTT. This chain connects TRBV10-3 to TRBJ1-1, with 8 bases aligning to TRBD1. Trimming removed 2 bases from V and 9 bases from J; junction bases left unmatched: 8. The CDR3 runs 14 residues. Germline V lookup: CDR1 ENHRY, CDR2 SYGVKD.

This clone was seen a handful of times. V and J are TRBV12-3 or TRBV12-4 and TRBJ1-6; 10 bases align to TRBD1. V gave up 8 bases and J gave up 7 bases; unmatched junction bases: 2. The CDR3 runs to 13 residues. CDR3 in amino acids: CASRGQGNSPLHF. CDR3 DNA sequence: TGTGCCAGCCGGGGACAGGGGAATTCACCCCTCCACTTT.

The V gene is TRBV2, the J gene TRBJ2-2; no clear D. There are 12 residues in the CDR3. V was cut by 6 bases and J by 5 bases, with 7 bases left in between. Germline V lookup: CDR1 SNHLY, CDR2 FYNNEI. The CDR3 protein is CASSHVTGELFF. CDR3 nucleotides: TGTGCCAGCAGCCATGTGACCGGGGAGCTGTTTTTT.